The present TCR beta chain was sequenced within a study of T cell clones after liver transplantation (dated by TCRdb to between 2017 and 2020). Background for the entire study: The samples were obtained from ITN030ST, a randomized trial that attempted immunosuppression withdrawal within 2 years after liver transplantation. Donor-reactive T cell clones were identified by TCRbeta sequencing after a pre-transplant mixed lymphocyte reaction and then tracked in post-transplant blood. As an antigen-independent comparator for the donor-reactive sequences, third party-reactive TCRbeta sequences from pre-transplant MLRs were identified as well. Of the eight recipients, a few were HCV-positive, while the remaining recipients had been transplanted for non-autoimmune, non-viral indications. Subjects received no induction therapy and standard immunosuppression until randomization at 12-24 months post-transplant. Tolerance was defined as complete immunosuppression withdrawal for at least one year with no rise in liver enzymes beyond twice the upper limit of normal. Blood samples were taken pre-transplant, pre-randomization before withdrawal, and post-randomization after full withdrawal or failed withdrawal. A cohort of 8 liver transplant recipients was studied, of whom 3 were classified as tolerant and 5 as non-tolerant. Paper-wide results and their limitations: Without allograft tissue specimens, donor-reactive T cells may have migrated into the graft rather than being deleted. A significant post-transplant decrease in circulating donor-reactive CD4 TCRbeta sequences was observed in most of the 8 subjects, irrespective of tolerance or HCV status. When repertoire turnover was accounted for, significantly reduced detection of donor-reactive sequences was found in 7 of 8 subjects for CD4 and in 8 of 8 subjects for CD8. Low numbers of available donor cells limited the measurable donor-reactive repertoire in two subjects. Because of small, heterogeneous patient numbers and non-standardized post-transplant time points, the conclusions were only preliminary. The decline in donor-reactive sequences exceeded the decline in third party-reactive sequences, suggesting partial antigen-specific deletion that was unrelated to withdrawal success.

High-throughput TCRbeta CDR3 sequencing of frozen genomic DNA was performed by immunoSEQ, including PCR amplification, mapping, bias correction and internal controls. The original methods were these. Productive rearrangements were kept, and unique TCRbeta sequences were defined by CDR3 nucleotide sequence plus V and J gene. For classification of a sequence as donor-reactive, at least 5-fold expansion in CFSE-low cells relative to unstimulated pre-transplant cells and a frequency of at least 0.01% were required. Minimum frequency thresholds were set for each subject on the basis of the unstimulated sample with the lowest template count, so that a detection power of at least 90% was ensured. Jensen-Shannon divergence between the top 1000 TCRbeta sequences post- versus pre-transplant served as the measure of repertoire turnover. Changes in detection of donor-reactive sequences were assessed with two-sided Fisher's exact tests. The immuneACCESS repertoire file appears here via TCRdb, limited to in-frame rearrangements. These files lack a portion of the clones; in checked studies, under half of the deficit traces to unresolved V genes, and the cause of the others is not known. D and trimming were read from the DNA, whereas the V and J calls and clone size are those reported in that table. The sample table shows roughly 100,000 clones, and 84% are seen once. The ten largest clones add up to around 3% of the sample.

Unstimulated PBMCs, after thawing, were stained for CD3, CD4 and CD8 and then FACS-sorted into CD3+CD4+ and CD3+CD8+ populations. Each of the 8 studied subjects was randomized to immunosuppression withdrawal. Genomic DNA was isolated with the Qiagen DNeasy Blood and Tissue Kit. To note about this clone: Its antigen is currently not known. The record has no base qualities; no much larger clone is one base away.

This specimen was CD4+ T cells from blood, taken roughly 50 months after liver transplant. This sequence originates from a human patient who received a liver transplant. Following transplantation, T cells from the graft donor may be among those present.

The DNA reads as follows: TGCGCCAGCAGCGTCACAGGGGGCGCCGGGGGCTACACCTTC. It specifies CASSVTGGAGGYTF. Recombination joined TRBV5-1 with TRBJ1-2; 9 junctional bases match TRBD1. Taken from cysteine to phenylalanine, the CDR3 has 14 residues. Just the 42-base CDR3 DNA is kept, in frame starting at base 1. V is trimmed back by 4 bases and J by 8 bases, and the junction contains 9 bases that no gene match accounts for. Looking up the germline V gene yields CDR1 SGHRS and CDR2 YFSETQ.